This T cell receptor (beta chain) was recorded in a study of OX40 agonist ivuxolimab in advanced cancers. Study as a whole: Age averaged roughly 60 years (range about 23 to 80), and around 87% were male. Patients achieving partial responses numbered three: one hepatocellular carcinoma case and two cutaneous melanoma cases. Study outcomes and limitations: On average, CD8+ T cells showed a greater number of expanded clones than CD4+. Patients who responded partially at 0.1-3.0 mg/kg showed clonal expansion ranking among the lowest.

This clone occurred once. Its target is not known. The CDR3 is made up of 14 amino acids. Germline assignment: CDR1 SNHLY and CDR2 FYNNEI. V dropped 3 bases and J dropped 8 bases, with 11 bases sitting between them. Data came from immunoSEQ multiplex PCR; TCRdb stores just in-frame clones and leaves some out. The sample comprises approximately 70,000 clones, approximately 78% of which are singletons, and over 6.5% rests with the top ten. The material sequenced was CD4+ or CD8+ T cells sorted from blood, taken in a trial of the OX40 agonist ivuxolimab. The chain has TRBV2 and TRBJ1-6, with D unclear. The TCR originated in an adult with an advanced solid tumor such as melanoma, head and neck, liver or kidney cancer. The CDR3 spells CASSEREWDSPLHF. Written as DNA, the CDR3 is TGTGCCAGCAGTGAGAGGGAATGGGATTCACCCCTCCACTTT.